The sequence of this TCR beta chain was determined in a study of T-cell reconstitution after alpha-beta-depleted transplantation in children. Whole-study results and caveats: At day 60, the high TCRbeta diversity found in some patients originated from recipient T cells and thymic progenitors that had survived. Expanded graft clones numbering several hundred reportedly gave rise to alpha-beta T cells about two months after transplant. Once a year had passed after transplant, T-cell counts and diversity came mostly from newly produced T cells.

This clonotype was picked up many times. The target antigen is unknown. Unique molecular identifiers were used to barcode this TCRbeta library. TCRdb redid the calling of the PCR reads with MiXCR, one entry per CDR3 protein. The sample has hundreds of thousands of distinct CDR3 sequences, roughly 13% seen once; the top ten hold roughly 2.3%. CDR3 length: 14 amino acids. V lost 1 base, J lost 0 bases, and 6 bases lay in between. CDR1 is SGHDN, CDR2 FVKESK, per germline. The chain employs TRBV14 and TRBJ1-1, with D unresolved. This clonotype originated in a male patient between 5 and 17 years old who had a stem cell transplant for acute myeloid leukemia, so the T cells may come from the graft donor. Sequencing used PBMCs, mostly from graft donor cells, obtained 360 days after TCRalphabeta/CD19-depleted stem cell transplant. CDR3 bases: TGTGCCAGCAGCCAAGTCGGTATGAACACTGAAGCTTTCTTT. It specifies CASSQVGMNTEAFF.